This T cell receptor beta chain was identified during a study of CD8 T cells in Susac syndrome. The RNA input was about 0.5 to 1 ug, and it was reverse transcribed with random hexamers. With immunoSEQ multiplex PCR, TCR beta CDR3 was amplified across 54 Vbeta and 13 Jbeta. TCRdb analysed the immunoSEQ multiplex PCR reads with MiXCR anew, one entry per CDR3 protein. This table has 95,000 to 150,000 distinct CDR3 sequences, approximately 96% appearing once. The V gene's germline CDR1 is LNHDA and CDR2 SQIVND (reference sequence). Trimming removed 7 bases from V and 0 bases from J, with 9 bases in between. The CDR3 contains 14 residues. TCR beta sequencing was performed on blood CD8+ and CD4+ T cells. Healthy donors acted as controls, with matching for age and sex. TEMRA cells were FACS-enriched, and CD8+ and CD4+ T cells were isolated negatively.

This TCR was sampled from a human donor in good health. Sequenced material: CD4+ T cells from PBMCs. The chain is built from TRBV19 and TRBJ1-4, with unresolved D. CDR3: CASNPTTTNEKLFF. The CDR3 region has the DNA TGTGCCAGTAATCCCACGACAACTAATGAAAAACTGTTTTTT.